The 29 T cell receptor beta chains presented below share a single source sample, sequenced in a study of CD8 T cells in Susac syndrome. When the RNA was reverse transcribed, random hexamers were used with an input of about 0.5 to 1 ug. TCRdb re-analysed the immunoSEQ multiplex PCR reads in MiXCR, keeping a single row per CDR3 protein. The sample holds 70,000 to 100,000 distinct CDR3 sequences; approximately 95% are singletons and the top ten take 0.32%. The material sequenced was CD8+ T cells from PBMCs. The receptors come from a human donor in good health.

This clonotype appeared once. The chain uses TRBV13 and TRBJ1-1; D is unresolved. CDR3 length: 11 amino acids. V was cut by 5 bases and J by 4 bases, with 5 bases left in between. The germline V gene encodes CDR1 PRHDT and CDR2 FYEKMQ (reference sequence). In DNA, the CDR3 is TGTGCCAGCAGCCAGGCCACTGAAGCTTTCTTT. It codes for CASSQATEAFF.

V usage is TRBV7-8 and J usage is TRBJ1-1; D may be TRBD1 (6 bases). The CDR3 spans 15 residues. Germline CDR1 reads SGHVS; CDR2 reads FQNEAQ. The V gene lost 1 base and the J gene lost 5 bases, with 14 bases spanning the gap. DNA of the CDR3: TGTGCCAGCAGCTTAGGGGGGGGCCCGTTTACTGAAGCTTTCTTT. This codes for CASSLGGGPFTEAFF. The variable domain in full, completed from reference TRBV7-8 and TRBJ1-1, reads GAGVSQSPRYKVAKRGQDVALRCDPISGHVSLFWYQQALGQGPEFLTYFQNEAQLDKSGLPSDRFFAERPEGSVSTLKIQRTQQEDSAVYLCASSLGGGPFTEAFFGQGTRLTVV.

The chain employs TRBV7-8 and TRBJ2-7; tentatively, D is TRBD1 or TRBD2 (5 bases each). CDR1 and CDR2 (germline): SGHVS, FQNEAQ. Trimming pared 6 bases from V and 5 bases from J, leaving 17 bases between. The CDR3 covers 14 residues. The CDR3, as DNA: TGTGCCAGCAGTCGAGTATCCGAGGGGAACGAGCAGTACTTC. Translating it yields CASSRVSEGNEQYF.

The CDR3 here is CASSPSRDRVDFYGYTF. CDR3 DNA: TGTGCCAGCAGTCCGAGCCGCGACAGGGTGGACTTCTATGGCTACACCTTC. The chain joins TRBV27 to TRBJ1-2; 7 positions match TRBD1. V was clipped by 5 bases and J by 4 bases; unmatched bases: 16. The germline gives CDR1 MNHEY, CDR2 SMNVEV (reference sequence). This CDR3 region has 17 residues.

This clonotype was counted once. The chain is built from TRBV20-1 and TRBJ2-7; unclear D gene. The CDR3 runs 13 residues. Germline loops: CDR1 DFQATT, CDR2 SNEGSKA (reference sequence). Between the trimmed V and J ends, which lost 0 bases and 6 bases, there was a span of 12 bases. As DNA, the CDR3 is TGCAGTGCTAGAGATCCTCGACTTCTCGAGCAGTACTTC. This codes for CSARDPRLLEQYF.

This chain joins TRBV7-9 and TRBJ1-6; maybe TRBD1 (6 bases). The CDR3 consists of 14 residues. Germline CDR1 SEHNR, CDR2 FQNEAQ (reference sequence). V lost 5 bases to trimming and J lost 9 bases, with 14 bases between them. This CDR3 is CASSPDGQSSPLHF. Written as DNA, the CDR3 is TGTGCCAGCAGCCCCGACGGACAGAGTTCACCCCTCCACTTT.

This clonotype was seen once. The V call is TRBV5-4, the J call TRBJ2-1; 12 positions match TRBD2. Germline-derived CDR1 and CDR2 are SGHNT and YYREEE (reference sequence). This CDR3 contains 15 residues. V shed 4 bases, J shed 9 bases, and the junction held 8 bases outside the gene matches. The CDR3 bases are TGTGCCAGCAGCCCGTCTAGCGGGGGGGCGGTTGAGCAGTTCTTC. The encoded protein is CASSPSSGGAVEQFF.

The chain combines TRBV5-4 with TRBJ1-2; D is possibly TRBD1 (6 bases). V was trimmed by 2 bases and J by 8 bases, leaving 13 bases between them. The germline V gene has CDR1 SGHNT and CDR2 YYREEE (reference sequence). There are 13 residues in the CDR3. The CDR3 coding sequence is TGTGCCAGCAGCTTCATGGGGGCGATCGGCTACACCTTC. Translating gives CASSFMGAIGYTF.

The chain combines TRBV20-1 with TRBJ1-5; TRBD1 might be the D (6 bases). CDR1 is DFQATT and CDR2 is SNEGSKA in the germline V gene (reference sequence). V dropped 5 bases and J dropped 7 bases, with 15 bases sitting between them. This CDR3 has 13 residues. The CDR3 spells CSAPGQGMQPQHF. CDR3 in DNA: TGCAGTGCTCCAGGCCAGGGGATGCAGCCCCAGCATTTT.

The CDR3 is CASSSGLLGNEQFF. The CDR3 DNA follows: TGTGCCAGCAGTTCGGGGCTCTTAGGGAATGAGCAGTTCTTC. The chain employs TRBV12-3 or TRBV12-4 and TRBJ2-1; the D gene could be TRBD1 or TRBD2 (5 bases each). V shed 4 bases and J shed 7 bases, with 14 bases lying between them. This CDR3 is 14 amino acids long.

This clonotype occurred a few times. The V gene is TRBV9, the J gene TRBJ2-5; D is possibly TRBD2 (5 bases). This CDR3 comprises 13 residues. V dropped 2 bases and J dropped 5 bases, with 10 bases sitting between them. Per the germline V gene, CDR1 is SGDLS and CDR2 is YYNGEE. In nucleotides, the CDR3 is TGTGCCAGCAGCGTCGGATCGGGGGAGACCCAGTACTTC. It is translated as CASSVGSGETQYF.

The chain links TRBV7-2 to TRBJ1-6; possibly TRBD1 for D (6 bases). With 4 bases removed from V and 9 bases from J, the gap between germline ends came to 19 bases. CDR3 size: 16 residues. From germline, CDR1 is SGHTA and CDR2 FQGNSA. CDR3: CASSSDDRPLSSPLHF. The CDR3 nucleotides are TGTGCCAGCAGCTCTGACGACAGGCCACTTAGTTCACCCCTCCACTTT.

The rearrangement links TRBV12-3 or TRBV12-4 to TRBJ2-4, with D maybe TRBD1 (5 bases). The CDR3 sequence is 13 residues long. Deletions cut 7 bases from V and 8 bases from J, with 15 bases between. The CDR3 reads CASTLDTEDIQYF. The CDR3 DNA reads as TGTGCCAGCACCCTGGACACCGAGGACATTCAGTACTTC.

The gene calls are TRBV29-1 and TRBJ2-6; D assignment may be TRBD1 or TRBD2 (5 bases each). The CDR3 is made up of 18 amino acids. With 3 bases removed from V and 1 base from J, the gap between germline ends came to 19 bases. Germline CDR1 and CDR2: SQVTM and ANQGSEA. CDR3 amino acids: CSVDLIRDGASGANVLTF. The CDR3 DNA is TGCAGCGTTGACCTTATCCGGGACGGCGCTTCTGGGGCCAACGTCCTGACTTTC.

V gene TRBV29-1 combines with J gene TRBJ2-4, with TRBD2 matching over 13 bases. Germline loops: CDR1 SQVTM, CDR2 ANQGSEA. The CDR3 is 18 residues long. Unmatched junction bases numbered 9, after V lost 1 base and J lost 3 bases. The CDR3 DNA is TGCAGCGTTGAAGGGGTAACTAGCGGGGGGGTAGGCAAAAACATTCAGTACTTC. Protein sequence: CSVEGVTSGGVGKNIQYF.

The chain has TRBV15 and TRBJ2-3; 8 positions match TRBD1. Per the germline V gene, CDR1 is LNHNV and CDR2 is YYDKDF (reference sequence). Trimming cost V 4 bases and J 6 bases; bases outside gene matches: 6. This CDR3 spans 14 amino acids. The CDR3 sequence: CATSIPTGGDTQYF. The CDR3 DNA is TGTGCCACCAGCATCCCAACAGGGGGGGATACGCAGTATTTT.

This chain links TRBV9 with TRBJ2-5, with no clear D. The CDR3 covers 16 residues. The V end lost 0 bases, the J end lost 0 bases, and 12 bases lay between the germline ends. Germline CDR1 reads SGDLS; CDR2 reads YYNGEE. CDR3 region: CASSVGERRYQETQYF. The DNA of the CDR3 is TGTGCCAGCAGCGTAGGGGAAAGAAGGTACCAAGAGACCCAGTACTTC.

The V and J genes are TRBV27 and TRBJ1-1, with 8 bases matching TRBD1. Per the germline V gene, CDR1 is MNHEY and CDR2 is SMNVEV (reference sequence). This CDR3 has 18 residues. Trimming at V came to 2 bases and at J to 1 base, leaving 12 bases not matched to a gene. For the CDR3, the DNA is TGTGCCAGCAGTTTAACCCAAATAATCAGGGGGCCGAACACTGAAGCTTTCTTT. Protein: CASSLTQIIRGPNTEAFF.

The chain carries TRBV20-1 and TRBJ1-5; TRBD1 is a possible D gene (5 bases). The germline V gene encodes CDR1 DFQATT and CDR2 SNEGSKA (reference sequence). Between the trimmed V and J ends, which lost 6 bases and 0 bases, there was a span of 15 bases. This CDR3 region has 15 residues. The CDR3, as DNA: TGCAGTGCGGAATTCGGGACGCTTAGCAATCAGCCCCAGCATTTT. This translates into CSAEFGTLSNQPQHF.

V and J are TRBV7-6 and TRBJ2-7; 9 bases agree with TRBD1. In germline, CDR1 is SGHVS, CDR2 FNYEAQ. This CDR3 comprises 15 residues. With 5 bases clipped from V and 2 bases from J, the junction kept 7 bases outside the gene matches. CDR3 region: CASSQYRGQTYEQYF. In nucleotides, the CDR3 is TGTGCCAGCAGCCAATACAGGGGGCAAACCTACGAGCAGTACTTC.

The chain combines TRBV7-3 with TRBJ2-5; D is possibly TRBD2 (6 bases). This CDR3 contains 15 residues. The V end was cut by 1 base, the J end by 2 bases, with 11 bases between. CDR1 and CDR2 from the germline V gene are SGHTA and FQGTGA. The CDR3 is CASSLIGGVQETQYF. Written as DNA, the CDR3 is TGTGCCAGCAGCTTAATTGGCGGGGTTCAAGAGACCCAGTACTTC. The whole variable domain, remainder taken from reference TRBV7-3 and TRBJ2-5, is GAGVSQTPSNKVTEKGKYVELRCDPISGHTALYWYRQSLGQGPEFLIYFQGTGAADDSGLPNDRFFAVRPEGSVSTLKIQRTERGDSAVYLCASSLIGGVQETQYFGPGTRLLVL.

The rearrangement links TRBV20-1 to TRBJ1-6, with 7 bases aligning to TRBD1. Germline V gene data show CDR1 as DFQATT and CDR2 as SNEGSKA (reference sequence). This CDR3 contains 15 residues. Trimming took 2 bases from V and 4 from J; bases not matched to a gene: 5. CDR3 sequence: CSARPGTAYNSPLHF. CDR3 DNA: TGCAGTGCTAGACCCGGGACAGCATATAATTCACCCCTCCACTTT.

This clonotype has only one observation. The CDR3 reads CSARDYARAPGNTIYF. CDR3 nucleotides: TGCAGTGCTAGAGATTACGCGAGGGCCCCTGGAAACACCATATATTTT. The chain links TRBV20-1 to TRBJ1-3; the D is unclear. CDR1 and CDR2 (germline): DFQATT, SNEGSKA (reference sequence). V was shortened by 0 bases and J by 2 bases, with 14 bases between the two germline ends. This CDR3 comprises 16 residues.

This clonotype was seen only once. The rearrangement joins TRBV12-3 or TRBV12-4 to TRBJ1-5, with no clear D. There are 12 residues in the CDR3. Trimming took off 7 bases at V and 1 base at J, with 5 bases between the two ends. The CDR3 region is CASKSSNQPQHF. DNA of the CDR3: TGTGCCAGCAAATCGAGCAATCAGCCCCAGCATTTT.

The rearrangement uses TRBV4-1 and TRBJ2-7; D may be TRBD2 (5 bases). Trimming shortened V by 5 bases and J by 5 bases, and 16 bases separated the two germline ends. Germline V gene sequence: CDR1 MGHRA, CDR2 YSYEKL. This CDR3 is 14 amino acids long. In DNA, the CDR3 is TGCGCCAGCAGCTTCGAGGGCTACTCTAACGAGCAGTACTTC. It translates to CASSFEGYSNEQYF.

This rearrangement joins TRBV6-2 or TRBV6-3 to TRBJ2-7, with a tentative D call TRBD1 (5 bases). The V gene's germline CDR1 is MNHEY and CDR2 SVGEGT. V was pared by 0 bases and J by 6 bases, with 15 bases between. This CDR3 region has 15 residues. The CDR3: CASSYSGRAVGEQYF. The CDR3 DNA reads as TGTGCCAGCAGTTACTCGGGCAGGGCGGTTGGCGAGCAGTACTTC.

The genes are TRBV27 and TRBJ1-2, with a tentative D call TRBD1 (5 bases). V was trimmed by 8 bases and J by 1 base, leaving 11 bases between them. This CDR3 has 13 amino acids. Germline V gene lookup returns CDR1 MNHEY and CDR2 SMNVEV (reference sequence). The CDR3 is CASGHRINYGYTF. CDR3 nucleotides: TGTGCCAGCGGCCACAGGATTAACTATGGCTACACCTTC.

The sample holds one count of this clonotype. The chain recombines TRBV3-1 with TRBJ2-1, with D perhaps assigned TRBD1 or TRBD2 (5 bases each). V lost 0 bases and J lost 2, with 14 bases in between. The CDR3 is made up of 17 amino acids. Germline V gene sequence: CDR1 LGHDT, CDR2 YNNKEL (reference sequence). The CDR3 region has the DNA TGTGCCAGCAGCCAAGATAAGGGGAGACTACCCTACAATGAGCAGTTCTTC. This encodes CASSQDKGRLPYNEQFF.

The chain combines TRBV3-1 with TRBJ2-7; TRBD2 is a possible D gene (6 bases). The V and J ends lost 2 bases and 3 bases respectively, with 11 bases between them. In germline, CDR1 is LGHDT, CDR2 YNNKEL (reference sequence). The CDR3 length is 14 residues. For the CDR3, the DNA is TGTGCCAGCAGCCAATGGGGACTGCTCTACGAGCAGTACTTC. It is translated as CASSQWGLLYEQYF.